Below are 14 T cell receptor beta chains sequenced from a single sample in a study of response to subunit inactivated influenza vaccine. A single record per CDR3 protein comes from TCRdb applying MiXCR to the RT-PCR reads. In the table there are more than 700,000 distinct CDR3 sequences, around 20% of which are singletons. This sample comprised PBMCs from blood, obtained around 5 days after vaccination. These TCRs come from a middle-aged man who received an inactivated influenza vaccine.

This clonotype occurred a few times. The CDR3 region is CASSLEASGKYEQYF. CDR3 in DNA: TGTGCCAGCAGTTTAGAGGCTAGCGGGAAATACGAGCAGTACTTC. This chain connects TRBV12-3 or TRBV12-4 to TRBJ2-7, with TRBD2 matching over 9 bases. With V trimmed by 1 base and J by 4 bases, 5 bases remained unmatched. The CDR3 is 15 residues long.

Only a few counts were recorded for this clonotype. The J gene is TRBJ1-5, the V gene TRBV12-3 or TRBV12-4; no firm D call. The CDR3 contains 12 residues. Trimming cost V 6 bases and J 4 bases, with 7 bases left between them. CDR3 in amino acids: CASSHRNQPQHF. Written as DNA, the CDR3 is TGTGCCAGCAGCCACAGAAATCAGCCCCAGCATTTT.

This clonotype was counted ten times or more. The V gene is TRBV4-3, the J gene TRBJ1-5, with 8 bases fitting TRBD1. The CDR3 sequence is 16 residues long. Germline lookup yields CDR1 LGHNA and CDR2 YSLEER. V lost 2 bases and J lost 4; bases outside the gene matches: 7. DNA for the CDR3: TGCGCCAGCAGCCAATTTTGGACAGGGAGAAATCAGCCCCAGCATTTT. Residues: CASSQFWTGRNQPQHF.

The J gene is TRBJ2-7, the V gene TRBV3-1; unclear D gene. Looked up from germline, CDR1 is LGHDT and CDR2 is YNNKEL (reference sequence). The CDR3 loop spans 15 amino acids. V lost 4 bases and J lost 2, with 15 bases in between. CDR3 in DNA: TGTGCCAGCAGCCCGACGCCTGTTTACACCTACGAGCAGTACTTC. Its protein is CASSPTPVYTYEQYF.

This chain joins TRBV2 and TRBJ2-4; 7 bases line up with TRBD1. Germline V gene data show CDR1 as SNHLY and CDR2 as FYNNEI. This CDR3 is built from 16 residues. The V segment lost 6 bases and the J segment 0 bases; nucleotides outside the gene matches: 8. The CDR3 DNA follows: TGTGCCAGCAGGTTAACAGGGGTAGGAGCCAAAAACATTCAGTACTTC. It yields the protein CASRLTGVGAKNIQYF. The entire variable domain, with the rest obtained from reference TRBV2 and TRBJ2-4, is as follows: EPEVTQTPSHQVTQMGQEVILRCVPISNHLYFYWYRQILGQKVEFLVSFYNNEISEKSEIFDDQFSVERPDGSNFTLKIRSTKLEDSAMYFCASRLTGVGAKNIQYFGAGTRLSVL.

This clonotype was counted between two and nine times. The J gene is TRBJ1-4, the V gene TRBV7-9; no firm D call. The germline CDR1 and CDR2 sequences are SEHNR and FQNEAQ (reference sequence). The CDR3 sequence is 11 residues long. Trimming pared 1 base from V and 15 bases from J, leaving 9 bases between. Here the CDR3 DNA reads TGTGCCAGCAGCTTAGAGGGTGAGATGTTTTTT. It codes for CASSLEGEMFF.

This clonotype has a handful of counts. The DNA of the CDR3 is TGTGCCAGCAGCGAACAGGGTCAACCTTACAATGAGCAGTTCTTC. This translates into CASSEQGQPYNEQFF. The V call is TRBV9, the J call TRBJ2-1; D may be TRBD1 (6 bases). Per germline, CDR1 SGDLS and CDR2 YYNGEE. V was shortened by 3 bases and J by 4 bases, with 14 bases between the two germline ends. The CDR3 is 15 amino acids. Full variable domain (missing parts from reference TRBV9 and TRBJ2-1): DSGVTQTPKHLITATGQRVTLRCSPRSGDLSVYWYQQSLDQGLQFLIQYYNGEERAKGNILERFSAQQFPDLHSELNLSSLELGDSALYFCASSEQGQPYNEQFFGPGTRLTVL.

The chain joins TRBV6-5 to TRBJ2-1; TRBD2 agrees at 11 bases. The V gene end was trimmed by 1 base and the J gene end by 7 bases; junction bases not matched to a gene: 3. This CDR3 has 15 residues. The germline CDR1 and CDR2 sequences are MNHEY and SVGAGI. CDR3 amino acids: CASSYWLAGGNEQFF. The CDR3 DNA reads as TGTGCCAGCAGTTACTGGCTAGCGGGGGGTAATGAGCAGTTCTTC.

This chain connects TRBV20-1 to TRBJ2-4; D is unresolved. Per germline, CDR1 DFQATT and CDR2 SNEGSKA (reference sequence). V was cut by 0 bases and J by 2 bases, with 11 bases left in between. The CDR3 sequence is 15 residues long. The CDR3 bases are TGCAGTGCTAGAGATTTACGCGGTCCCAAAAACATTCAGTACTTC. This encodes CSARDLRGPKNIQYF.

This clonotype appeared a few times. The V gene is TRBV14, the J gene TRBJ2-7, with 10 bases matching TRBD2. This CDR3 is built from 15 residues. Germline V CDR1 and CDR2: SGHDN, FVKESK. The V gene end was trimmed by 1 base and the J gene end by 5 bases; junction bases not matched to a gene: 5. The CDR3 DNA is TGTGCCAGCAGCCAAGGTCCACTAGCGGGGAACGAGCAGTACTTC. Its protein product is CASSQGPLAGNEQYF. Variable domain in full (rest from reference TRBV14 and TRBJ2-7): EAGVTQFPSHSVIEKGQTVTLRCDPISGHDNLYWYRRVMGKEIKFLLHFVKESKQDESGMPNNRFLAERTGGTYSTLKVQPAELEDSGVYFCASSQGPLAGNEQYFGPGTRLTVT.

This clonotype was observed a handful of times. J is TRBJ1-1 and V is TRBV7-2, with D uncertain. This CDR3 comprises 12 residues. Looked up from germline, CDR1 is SGHTA and CDR2 is FQGNSA. The V and J ends lost 5 bases and 4 bases respectively, with 8 bases between them. The CDR3 coding sequence is TGTGCCAGCAGCCCGGACGTCACTGAAGCTTTCTTT. The encoded protein is CASSPDVTEAFF. The full variable domain, with the rest looked up from reference TRBV7-2 and TRBJ1-1, is GAGVSQSPSNKVTEKGKDVELRCDPISGHTALYWYRQSLGQGLEFLIYFQGNSAPDKSGLPSDRFSAERTGGSVSTLTIQRTQQEDSAVYLCASSPDVTEAFFGQGTRLTVV.

J is TRBJ1-5 and V is TRBV27, with D unresolved. The CDR3 runs 16 residues. V lost 1 base to trimming and J lost 0 bases, with 10 bases between them. Per the germline V gene, CDR1 is MNHEY and CDR2 is SMNVEV (reference sequence). CDR3 nucleotides: TGTGCCAGCAGTTTATTAGGCAGTCATAGCAATCAGCCCCAGCATTTT. Translated, it gives CASSLLGSHSNQPQHF.

The table lists this clonotype with a few counts. The chain links TRBV20-1 to TRBJ2-3, with 13 bases identical to TRBD2. Germline values: CDR1 DFQATT, CDR2 SNEGSKA (reference sequence). The CDR3 extends over 17 amino acids. J was trimmed by 4 bases and V by 4 bases; bases with no gene match: 11. The CDR3 region has the DNA TGCAGTGCTATCACTAGCGGGAGGGCCAGGTTTGCAGATACGCAGTATTTT. Its translation is CSAITSGRARFADTQYF.

V and J are TRBV20-1 and TRBJ2-1; TRBD2 might be the D (5 bases). Germline V gene sequence: CDR1 DFQATT, CDR2 SNEGSKA (reference sequence). V was pared by 6 bases and J by 8 bases, with 14 bases between. The CDR3 covers 12 residues. The CDR3 region has the DNA TGCAGTGCCCATGCCGGGGTATATGAGCAGTTCTTC. Translated, it gives CSAHAGVYEQFF.